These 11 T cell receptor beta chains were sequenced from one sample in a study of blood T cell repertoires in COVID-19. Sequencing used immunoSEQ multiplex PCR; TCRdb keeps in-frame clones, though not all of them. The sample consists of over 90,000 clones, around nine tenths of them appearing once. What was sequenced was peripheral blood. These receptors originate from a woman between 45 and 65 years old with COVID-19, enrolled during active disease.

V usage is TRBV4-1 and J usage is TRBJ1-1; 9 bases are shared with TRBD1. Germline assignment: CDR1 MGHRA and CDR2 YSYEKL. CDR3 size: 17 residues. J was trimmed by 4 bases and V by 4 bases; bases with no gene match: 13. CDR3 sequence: CASSLGTGSQMGTEAFF. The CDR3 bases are TGCGCCAGCAGCCTCGGGACAGGGAGCCAAATGGGCACTGAAGCTTTCTTT.

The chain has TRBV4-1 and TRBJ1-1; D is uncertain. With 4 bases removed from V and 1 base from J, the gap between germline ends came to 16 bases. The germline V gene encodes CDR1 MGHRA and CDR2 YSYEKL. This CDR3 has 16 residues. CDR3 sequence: CASSPGLLQRNTEAFF. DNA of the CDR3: TGCGCCAGCAGCCCCGGACTTTTGCAAAGGAACACTGAAGCTTTCTTT.

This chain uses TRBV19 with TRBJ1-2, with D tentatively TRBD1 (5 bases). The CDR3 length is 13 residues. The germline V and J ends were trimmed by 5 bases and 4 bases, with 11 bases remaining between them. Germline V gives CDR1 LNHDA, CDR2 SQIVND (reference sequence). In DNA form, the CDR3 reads TGTGCCAGTAGTTACCAGGGTCCCTATGGCTACACCTTC. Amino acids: CASSYQGPYGYTF.

The CDR3 sequence is CASSSLSKEQFF. Here the CDR3 DNA reads TGTGCCAGCAGCTCCCTATCCAAGGAGCAGTTCTTC. The chain links TRBV7-8 to TRBJ2-1, with D uncertain. Germline loops: CDR1 SGHVS, CDR2 FQNEAQ. This CDR3 contains 12 residues. V lost 4 bases and J 10 bases, leaving 11 bases between the germline ends.

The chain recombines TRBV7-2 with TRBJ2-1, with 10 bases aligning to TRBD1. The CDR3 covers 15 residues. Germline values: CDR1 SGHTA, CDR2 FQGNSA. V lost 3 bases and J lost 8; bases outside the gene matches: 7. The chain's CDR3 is CASSFGTGVAYEQFF. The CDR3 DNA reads TGTGCCAGCAGCTTCGGGACAGGGGTTGCATATGAGCAGTTCTTC.

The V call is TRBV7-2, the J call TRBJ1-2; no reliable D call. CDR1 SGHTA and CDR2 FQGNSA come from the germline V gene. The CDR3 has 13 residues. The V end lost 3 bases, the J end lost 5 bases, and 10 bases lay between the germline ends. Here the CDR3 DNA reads TGTGCCAGCAGCTTGGAACAGAGTTATGGCTACACCTTC. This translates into CASSLEQSYGYTF.

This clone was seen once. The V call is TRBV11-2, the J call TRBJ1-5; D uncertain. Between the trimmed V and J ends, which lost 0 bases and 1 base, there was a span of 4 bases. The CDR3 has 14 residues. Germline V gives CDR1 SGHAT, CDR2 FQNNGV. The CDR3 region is CASSLDVSNQPQHF. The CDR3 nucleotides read TGTGCCAGCAGCTTAGATGTAAGCAATCAGCCCCAGCATTTT. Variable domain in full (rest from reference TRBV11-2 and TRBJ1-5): EAGVAQSPRYKIIEKRQSVAFWCNPISGHATLYWYQQILGQGPKLLIQFQNNGVVDDSQLPKDRFSAERLKGVDSTLKIQPAKLEDSAVYLCASSLDVSNQPQHFGDGTRLSIL.

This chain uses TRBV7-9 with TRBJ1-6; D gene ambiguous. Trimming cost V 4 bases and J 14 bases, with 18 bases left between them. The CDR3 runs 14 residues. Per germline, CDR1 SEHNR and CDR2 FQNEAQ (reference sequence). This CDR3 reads CASSSNRLIGTLHF. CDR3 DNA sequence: TGTGCCAGCAGCTCAAACCGTCTAATTGGTACCCTCCACTTT.

CDR3 loop: CASSRGQGGEKLFF. For the CDR3, the DNA is TGTGCCAGCAGTCGGGGACAAGGAGGAGAAAAACTGTTTTTT. V usage is TRBV11-2 and J usage is TRBJ1-4; D may be TRBD1 (6 bases). CDR1 is SGHAT and CDR2 is FQNNGV in the germline V gene. The V gene lost 6 bases and the J gene lost 8 bases, with 16 bases spanning the gap. CDR3 size: 14 residues. The whole variable domain, filled in from reference TRBV11-2 and TRBJ1-4, reads EAGVAQSPRYKIIEKRQSVAFWCNPISGHATLYWYQQILGQGPKLLIQFQNNGVVDDSQLPKDRFSAERLKGVDSTLKIQPAKLEDSAVYLCASSRGQGGEKLFFGSGTQLSVL.

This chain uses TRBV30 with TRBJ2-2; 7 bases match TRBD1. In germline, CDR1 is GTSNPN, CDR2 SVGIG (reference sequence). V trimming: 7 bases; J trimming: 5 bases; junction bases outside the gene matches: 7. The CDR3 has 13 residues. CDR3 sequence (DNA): TGTGCCTTGACCGGGACAGAGACCGGGGAGCTGTTTTTT. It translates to CALTGTETGELFF.

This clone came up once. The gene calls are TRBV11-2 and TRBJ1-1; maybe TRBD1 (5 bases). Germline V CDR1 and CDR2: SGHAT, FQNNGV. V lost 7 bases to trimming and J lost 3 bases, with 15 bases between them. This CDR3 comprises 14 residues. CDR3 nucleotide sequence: TGTGCCAGCACCCAGACAGAAAAGCACACTGAAGCTTTCTTT. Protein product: CASTQTEKHTEAFF. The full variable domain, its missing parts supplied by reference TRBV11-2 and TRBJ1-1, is EAGVAQSPRYKIIEKRQSVAFWCNPISGHATLYWYQQILGQGPKLLIQFQNNGVVDDSQLPKDRFSAERLKGVDSTLKIQPAKLEDSAVYLCASTQTEKHTEAFFGQGTRLTVV.